Listed here are 30 T cell receptor beta chains from one sample, sequenced in a study of identical twins. TCRdb recomputed calls from the 5' RACE reads with MiXCR, one row per CDR3 protein. The sample consists of roughly 720,000 distinct CDR3 sequences, roughly 18% of them appearing once. The sample also formed part of further work on T cells expressing NK-cell markers.

Source material: PBMCs. These receptor sequences come from a woman in her late teens or twenties in good health.

The chain is built from TRBV9 and TRBJ2-7, with 10 bases matching TRBD1. With V trimmed by 0 bases and J by 4 bases, 4 bases remained unmatched. The germline V gene encodes CDR1 SGDLS and CDR2 YYNGEE. The CDR3 contains 15 residues. Here the CDR3 reads CASSVGQGAGYEQYF. The CDR3 DNA follows: TGTGCCAGCAGCGTAGGACAGGGGGCCGGATACGAGCAGTACTTC.

Concerning this clonotype itself: Compared with germline, one end of the junction differs, possibly owing to a read error. This chain connects TRBV25-1 to TRBJ2-7; TRBD2 might be the D (5 bases). CDR3 size: 12 residues. CDR1 is MGHDK, CDR2 SYGVNS, per germline. The CDR3 DNA sequence: TGTGCCAGCAGTGAAGATTTGGGCCTGCGGGCTTTC. This translates into CASSEDLGLRAF.

This chain joins TRBV20-1 and TRBJ2-2, with 9 bases identical to TRBD2. Trimming removed 6 bases from V and 0 bases from J; junction bases left unmatched: 5. CDR3 length: 15 residues. Germline V gene data show CDR1 as DFQATT and CDR2 as SNEGSKA (reference sequence). The CDR3 loop reads CSARRGGSNTGELFF. The CDR3 DNA reads as TGCAGTGCCAGGCGGGGGGGCTCGAACACCGGGGAGCTGTTTTTT.

The chain joins TRBV5-6 to TRBJ2-3; perhaps TRBD2 as D (6 bases). In germline, CDR1 is SGHDT, CDR2 YYEEEE. V was trimmed by 3 bases and J by 0 bases, leaving 20 bases between them. This CDR3 comprises 18 residues. CDR3 nucleotides: TGTGCCAGCAGCTACGGGACTTTTATAACTGGTAGCACAGATACGCAGTATTTT. This gives the protein CASSYGTFITGSTDTQYF.

The chain couples TRBV12-3 or TRBV12-4 to TRBJ2-1; 12 nucleotides agree with TRBD2. V trimming: 5 bases; J trimming: 10 bases; junction bases outside the gene matches: 15. This CDR3 spans 17 amino acids. CDR3 region: CASSPRLAGVGLDEQFF. The CDR3 bases are TGTGCCAGCAGTCCCCGACTAGCGGGAGTTGGTTTGGACGAGCAGTTCTTC.

The rearrangement joins TRBV20-1 to TRBJ2-1; tentative D call: TRBD2 (6 bases). Germline V gives CDR1 DFQATT, CDR2 SNEGSKA (reference sequence). Deletions cut 5 bases from V and 8 bases from J, with 10 bases between. This CDR3 has 11 amino acids. The CDR3 region has the DNA TGCAGTGCTGGGCCGGGGGATGAGCAGTTCTTC. It translates to CSAGPGDEQFF.

This chain connects TRBV7-2 to TRBJ2-7; D is undetermined. Germline V gene sequence: CDR1 SGHTA, CDR2 FQGNSA. The CDR3 has 11 residues. Trimming removed 8 bases from V and 0 bases from J, with 5 bases in between. CDR3 sequence reads: CASGPSYEQYF. DNA for the CDR3: TGTGCCAGCGGCCCCTCCTACGAGCAGTACTTC.

There are a few counts of this clonotype. CDR3 in DNA: TGTGCCAGCAGCCTTACACAGGGTCGGACTGAAGCTTTCTTT. Amino acid sequence: CASSLTQGRTEAFF. V is TRBV7-9 and J is TRBJ1-1, with D tentatively TRBD1 (6 bases). V lost 5 bases and J lost 5, with 15 bases in between. The germline V gene encodes CDR1 SEHNR and CDR2 FQNEAQ (reference sequence). CDR3 length equals 14 residues.

This clonotype was detected only a few times. V gene TRBV5-1 combines with J gene TRBJ1-2, with a tentative D call TRBD1 (6 bases). V was cut by 5 bases and J by 3 bases, with 11 bases left in between. Germline loops: CDR1 SGHRS, CDR2 YFSETQ. The CDR3 loop spans 13 amino acids. The CDR3 sequence is CASSATGDYGYTF. The CDR3 DNA reads TGCGCCAGCAGTGCGACAGGAGACTATGGCTACACCTTC.

The chain has TRBV5-1 and TRBJ2-7; 7 positions match TRBD1. Looked up from germline, CDR1 is SGHRS and CDR2 is YFSETQ. The CDR3 has 14 amino acids. V lost 6 bases to trimming and J lost 4 bases; unmatched junction nucleotides: 10. Here the CDR3 DNA reads TGCGCCAGCATGATCAACAGGGGAGCTTACGAGCAGTACTTC. Residues: CASMINRGAYEQYF. Based on the CDR3 plus reference TRBV5-1 and TRBJ2-7, the full variable domain is KAGVTQTPRYLIKTRGQQVTLSCSPISGHRSVSWYQQTPGQGLQFLFEYFSETQRNKGNFPGRFSGRQFSNSRSEMNVSTLELGDSALYLCASMINRGAYEQYFGPGTRLTVT.

The genes are TRBV11-2 and TRBJ2-3, with D uncertain. Between the trimmed V and J ends, which lost 1 base and 4 bases, there was a span of 12 bases. Germline V CDR1 and CDR2: SGHAT, FQNNGV. The CDR3 has 15 amino acids. CDR3 DNA: TGTGCCAGCAGCTTAGCGGTAGGGTCCGCAGATACGCAGTATTTT. It specifies CASSLAVGSADTQYF.

V usage is TRBV5-1 and J usage is TRBJ2-1, with D tentatively TRBD2 (6 bases). Trimming left V 0 bases short and J 9 bases short, with 22 bases between. Germline assignment: CDR1 SGHRS and CDR2 YFSETQ. The CDR3 runs to 17 residues. The CDR3 sequence is CASSLGRVKDPMTEQFF. In DNA, the CDR3 is TGCGCCAGCAGCTTGGGGAGGGTAAAGGACCCCATGACTGAGCAGTTCTTC. The full variable domain, its missing parts supplied by reference TRBV5-1 and TRBJ2-1, is KAGVTQTPRYLIKTRGQQVTLSCSPISGHRSVSWYQQTPGQGLQFLFEYFSETQRNKGNFPGRFSGRQFSNSRSEMNVSTLELGDSALYLCASSLGRVKDPMTEQFFGPGTRLTVL.

The chain carries TRBV7-8 and TRBJ2-7, with a possible D match to TRBD1 (6 bases). The CDR3 runs to 14 residues. CDR1 SGHVS and CDR2 FQNEAQ come from the germline V gene. The germline V and J ends were trimmed by 5 bases and 5 bases, with 16 bases remaining between them. CDR3 nucleotides: TGTGCCAGCAGCCGTCAGGGCAGGGGAAACGAGCAGTACTTC. This translates into CASSRQGRGNEQYF.

The chain couples TRBV12-3 or TRBV12-4 to TRBJ2-7; D remains unclear. The CDR3 covers 12 residues. Trimming shortened V by 4 bases and J by 2 bases, and 6 bases separated the two germline ends. CDR3 sequence (DNA): TGTGCCAGCAGTTCTGACCCCTACGAGCAGTACTTC. Translating it yields CASSSDPYEQYF.

This chain links TRBV20-1 with TRBJ1-1; D may be TRBD1 (6 bases). Trimming cost V 8 bases and J 1 base, with 17 bases left between them. The CDR3 sequence is 14 residues long. Germline V gene data show CDR1 as DFQATT and CDR2 as SNEGSKA (reference sequence). The CDR3 DNA follows: TGCAGTCCCTCCCAGGGGTTGACGAACACTGAAGCTTTCTTT. Residues: CSPSQGLTNTEAFF.

The V call is TRBV20-1, the J call TRBJ1-2; the D gene is possibly TRBD1 (6 bases). The germline V and J ends were trimmed by 0 bases and 8 bases, with 10 bases remaining between them. CDR1 is DFQATT and CDR2 is SNEGSKA in the germline V gene (reference sequence). This CDR3 is built from 12 residues. The CDR3 bases are TGCAGTGCTAGAGATCGGGGACACGGCTACACCTTC. The encoded protein is CSARDRGHGYTF.

The chain joins TRBV7-6 to TRBJ2-3; D gene ambiguous. V lost 2 bases and J 5 bases, leaving 17 bases between the germline ends. This CDR3 comprises 16 residues. Germline V CDR1 and CDR2: SGHVS, FNYEAQ. CDR3 residues: CASSLPSREARDTQYF. The CDR3 coding sequence is TGTGCCAGCAGCTTACCCTCGAGAGAGGCTAGAGATACGCAGTATTTT.

This clonotype was detected only a few times. CDR3 DNA: TGTGCCAGCAGTTTCCCCATCGGACAGCCGCCTTCCTACGAGCAGTACTTC. It is translated as CASSFPIGQPPSYEQYF. V is TRBV28 and J is TRBJ2-7, with TRBD1 as a possible D gene (6 bases). Trimming removed 3 bases at V and 1 base at J, with 19 bases between. Germline V lookup: CDR1 MDHEN, CDR2 SYDVKM. There are 17 residues in the CDR3.

This chain links TRBV5-1 with TRBJ2-5; the D gene is possibly TRBD1 (6 bases). Germline CDR1 and CDR2: SGHRS and YFSETQ. V was trimmed by 2 bases and J by 5 bases, leaving 16 bases between them. This CDR3 is 15 amino acids long. The CDR3 DNA reads as TGCGCCAGCAGCTTCAACAGGGTAAATGGGGAGACCCAGTACTTC. Its protein product is CASSFNRVNGETQYF.

The chain recombines TRBV15 with TRBJ2-1, with D hard to call. This CDR3 has 14 amino acids. V was cut by 0 bases and J by 10 bases, with 13 bases left in between. From germline, CDR1 is LNHNV and CDR2 YYDKDF (reference sequence). The CDR3 DNA follows: TGTGCCACCAGCAGAGACGGACCAGGAAGAGAGCAGTTCTTC. Translating it yields CATSRDGPGREQFF.

The gene calls are TRBV2 and TRBJ2-7; a possible D gene is TRBD1 (5 bases). CDR1 SNHLY and CDR2 FYNNEI come from the germline V gene. The CDR3 runs 15 residues. The V and J ends lost 5 bases and 2 bases respectively, with 16 bases between them. Written as DNA, the CDR3 is TGTGCCAGCAGTACGCCCCGTGACAGACCCTACGAGCAGTACTTC. Its translation: CASSTPRDRPYEQYF.

V and J are TRBV10-1 and TRBJ2-2; perhaps D is TRBD1 or TRBD2 (5 bases each). V lost 3 bases, J lost 3 bases, and 8 bases lay in between. Per germline, CDR1 WNHNN and CDR2 SYGVQD (reference sequence). The CDR3 extends over 14 amino acids. The CDR3 coding sequence is TGCGCCAGCAGTGATGGGGGATACACCGGGGAGCTGTTTTTT. This sequence encodes CASSDGGYTGELFF.

This clonotype was detected many times. The gene calls are TRBV6-1 and TRBJ1-2; no clear D. Germline CDR1 reads MNHNS; CDR2 reads SASEGT. With 3 bases removed from V and 7 bases from J, the gap between germline ends came to 15 bases. The CDR3 has 14 amino acids. CDR3 DNA sequence: TGTGCCAGCAGTGATCCGGGTGTCCGGGGTGGCTACACCTTC. Amino acid sequence: CASSDPGVRGGYTF.

This clonotype came up many times. The genes are TRBV11-2 and TRBJ1-6; D gene unclear. This CDR3 has 15 amino acids. Germline V gene data show CDR1 as SGHAT and CDR2 as FQNNGV. V lost 3 bases and J lost 7, with 13 bases in between. The CDR3 region has the DNA TGTGCCAGCAGCTTGGGAGACACCAGAAATTCACCCCTCCACTTT. Protein product: CASSLGDTRNSPLHF.

The chain links TRBV2 to TRBJ1-6; perhaps TRBD1 as D (5 bases). Germline V gene sequence: CDR1 SNHLY, CDR2 FYNNEI. Trimming left V 7 bases short and J 13 bases short, with 20 bases between. This CDR3 region has 14 residues. The CDR3: CASKGASLVSPLHF. DNA for the CDR3: TGTGCCAGCAAAGGGGCTTCACTTGTCAGTCCCCTCCACTTT.

At least ten counts were recorded for this clonotype. The chain is built from TRBV18 and TRBJ1-2, with no clear D. In germline, CDR1 is KGHSH, CDR2 LQKENI. Trimming took 6 bases from V and 6 from J, leaving 17 bases between them. CDR3 size: 14 residues. CDR3 nucleotide sequence: TGTGCCAGCTCCCAGGACCCGTACTACGATGGCTACACCTTC. It yields the protein CASSQDPYYDGYTF.

The chain uses TRBV4-2 and TRBJ2-7; TRBD2 matches 9 bases. The CDR3 contains 15 residues. Unmatched junction bases numbered 4, after V lost 1 base and J lost 3 bases. The germline CDR1 and CDR2 sequences are LGHNA and YNFKEQ. The CDR3 region has the DNA TGTGCCAGCAGCCAAGGGGCTAGCGGGGACTACGAGCAGTACTTC. This encodes CASSQGASGDYEQYF.

This clonotype was observed a few times. The rearrangement joins TRBV7-6 to TRBJ2-1; 10 bases map to TRBD1. The junction had 4 bases not matched to a gene; V was cut back by 5 bases and J by 3 bases. The CDR3 covers 15 residues. Germline assignment: CDR1 SGHVS and CDR2 FNYEAQ. The CDR3 here is CASSKRTGGYNEQFF. The CDR3 region has the DNA TGTGCCAGCAGCAAGAGGACAGGGGGCTACAATGAGCAGTTCTTC.

This clonotype was recorded many times. The junction departs from the called germline gene at one end, perhaps through a read error. The chain links TRBV5-1 to TRBJ2-1; D is possibly TRBD2 (5 bases). This CDR3 is built from 14 residues. Germline lookup yields CDR1 SGHRS and CDR2 YFSETQ. CDR3 DNA sequence: TGTGCCAGCAGCTTAGGAGGACTCTACAATGAGCAGTTCTTC. Translated: CASSLGGLYNEQFF. The whole variable domain, filled in from reference TRBV5-1 and TRBJ2-1, reads KAGVTQTPRYLIKTRGQQVTLSCSPISGHRSVSWYQQTPGQGLQFLFEYFSETQRNKGNFPGRFSGRQFSNSRSEMNVSTLELGDSALYLCASSLGGLYNEQFFGPGTRLTVL.

This clonotype was counted many times. V usage is TRBV6-1 and J usage is TRBJ2-1; unclear D gene. V shed 4 bases and J shed 2 bases, with 6 bases lying between them. Germline V gene sequence: CDR1 MNHNS, CDR2 SASEGT. This CDR3 spans 13 amino acids. CDR3 sequence: CASSVGTYNEQFF. CDR3 in DNA: TGTGCCAGCAGTGTAGGCACCTACAATGAGCAGTTCTTC.